This is a list of T cell receptor beta chains from one sample in a study of T cells after yellow fever vaccination. A single record per CDR3 protein comes from TCRdb applying MiXCR to the 5' RACE reads. This table holds just under 600,000 distinct CDR3 sequences, approximately 12% found once. Sequencing used PBMCs, obtained on the day of the yellow fever booster vaccination. The receptors stem from a man between 25 and 39 years old who received the YFV17D yellow fever vaccine. Each CDR3 is given with its conserved first and last residue. The order of the fields is V gene, clone size, J gene, D gene, CDR3 length, CDR3 protein, CDR3 DNA. The D gene is left open where the match is weak. Only some rows state a clone size, as once, few, many or a class for expanded clones.

v_call: TRBV6-2/TRBV6-3; clone_size: few; j_call: TRBJ2-7; d_call: NA; cdr3_length: 13; cdr3_aa: CASSARPYYEQYF; cdr3_nt: TGTGCCAGCAGCGCTCGACCTTACTACGAGCAGTACTTC
v_call: TRBV10-3; clone_size: few; j_call: TRBJ2-3; d_call: NA; cdr3_length: 21; cdr3_aa: CAIRESPGQGGTVTSTDTQYF; cdr3_nt: TGTGCCATCAGGGAATCTCCGGGACAAGGTGGGACTGTAACTAGCACAGATACGCAGTATTTT
v_call: TRBV6-2/TRBV6-3; clone_size: NA; j_call: TRBJ1-5; d_call: NA; cdr3_length: 13; cdr3_aa: CASRIYSNQPQHF; cdr3_nt: TGTGCCAGCAGGATTTATAGCAATCAGCCCCAGCATTTT
v_call: TRBV28; clone_size: NA; j_call: TRBJ2-1; d_call: TRBD2; cdr3_length: 15; cdr3_aa: CASTLAGTHPGEQFF; cdr3_nt: TGTGCCAGCACCCTAGCGGGAACCCACCCGGGTGAGCAGTTCTTC
v_call: TRBV24-1; clone_size: NA; j_call: TRBJ2-2; d_call: NA; cdr3_length: 13; cdr3_aa: CATRVILTGELFF; cdr3_nt: TGTGCCACCAGGGTTATTTTGACCGGGGAGCTGTTTTTT
v_call: TRBV9; clone_size: NA; j_call: TRBJ1-6; d_call: NA; cdr3_length: 15; cdr3_aa: CASTPLSGGGSPLHF; cdr3_nt: TGTGCCAGCACCCCCCTTTCCGGGGGCGGATCACCCCTCCACTTT
v_call: TRBV6-1; clone_size: few; j_call: TRBJ1-5; d_call: NA; cdr3_length: 15; cdr3_aa: CASSVEGYPNQPQHF; cdr3_nt: TGTGCCAGCAGTGTGGAGGGGTACCCAAATCAGCCCCAGCATTTT
v_call: TRBV28; clone_size: few; j_call: TRBJ2-2; d_call: NA; cdr3_length: 14; cdr3_aa: CASTRGEFTGELFF; cdr3_nt: TGTGCCAGCACCCGCGGGGAGTTTACCGGGGAGCTGTTTTTT
v_call: TRBV6-5; clone_size: NA; j_call: TRBJ2-3; d_call: TRBD2; cdr3_length: 13; cdr3_aa: CASSWGGADTQYF; cdr3_nt: TGTGCCAGCAGTTGGGGGGGTGCAGATACGCAGTATTTT
v_call: TRBV5-1; clone_size: few; j_call: TRBJ2-2; d_call: TRBD1; cdr3_length: 15; cdr3_aa: CASGTGTGGPGELFF; cdr3_nt: TGCGCCAGCGGAACCGGGACAGGGGGCCCCGGGGAGCTGTTTTTT
v_call: TRBV5-1; clone_size: few; j_call: TRBJ1-1; d_call: NA; cdr3_length: 13; cdr3_aa: CASSFGDGTEAFF; cdr3_nt: TGCGCCAGCAGCTTCGGTGACGGCACTGAAGCTTTCTTT
v_call: TRBV20-1; clone_size: NA; j_call: TRBJ2-5; d_call: NA; cdr3_length: 13; cdr3_aa: CSAKRTGKETQYF; cdr3_nt: TGCAGTGCTAAACGGACCGGGAAAGAGACCCAGTACTTC
v_call: TRBV7-2; clone_size: NA; j_call: TRBJ2-2; d_call: TRBD1; cdr3_length: 16; cdr3_aa: CASSFFPGQGAGELFF; cdr3_nt: TGTGCCAGCAGCTTCTTTCCGGGACAGGGGGCCGGGGAGCTGTTTTTT
v_call: TRBV6-1; clone_size: NA; j_call: TRBJ2-1; d_call: TRBD1; cdr3_length: 13; cdr3_aa: CASSGQEYNEQFF; cdr3_nt: TGTGCCAGCTCCGGACAGGAGTACAATGAGCAGTTCTTC
v_call: TRBV12-3/TRBV12-4; clone_size: NA; j_call: TRBJ1-1; d_call: NA; cdr3_length: 12; cdr3_aa: CASSRMHTEAFF; cdr3_nt: TGTGCCAGCAGTCGAATGCACACTGAAGCTTTCTTT
v_call: TRBV7-9; clone_size: many; j_call: TRBJ2-2; d_call: TRBD2; cdr3_length: 17; cdr3_aa: CASSWGTSGRSTGELFF; cdr3_nt: TGTGCCAGCAGCTGGGGGACTAGCGGGAGAAGCACCGGGGAGCTGTTTTTT
v_call: TRBV20-1; clone_size: NA; j_call: TRBJ2-1; d_call: TRBD2; cdr3_length: 13; cdr3_aa: CSARGLAGNEQFF; cdr3_nt: TGCAGTGCCCGTGGACTAGCTGGCAATGAGCAGTTCTTC
v_call: TRBV12-3/TRBV12-4; clone_size: NA; j_call: TRBJ2-1; d_call: NA; cdr3_length: 18; cdr3_aa: CASSPLTNPPGGRNEQFF; cdr3_nt: TGTGCCAGCAGCCCCTTAACTAATCCACCCGGGGGCAGGAATGAGCAGTTCTTC
v_call: TRBV20-1; clone_size: many; j_call: TRBJ2-5; d_call: NA; cdr3_length: 12; cdr3_aa: CSARVRQETQYF; cdr3_nt: TGCAGTGCCAGGGTCAGACAAGAGACCCAGTACTTC
v_call: TRBV18; clone_size: NA; j_call: TRBJ2-1; d_call: NA; cdr3_length: 15; cdr3_aa: CASSPNRGGYNEQFF; cdr3_nt: TGTGCCAGCTCACCTAACCGAGGGGGCTACAATGAGCAGTTCTTC
v_call: TRBV4-2; clone_size: few; j_call: TRBJ1-6; d_call: NA; cdr3_length: 14; cdr3_aa: CASSQITGNSPLHF; cdr3_nt: TGTGCCAGCAGCCAAATCACAGGGAATTCACCCCTCCACTTT
v_call: TRBV29-1; clone_size: NA; j_call: TRBJ2-3; d_call: TRBD2; cdr3_length: 14; cdr3_aa: CSVEREGSTDTQYF; cdr3_nt: TGCAGCGTGGAGCGGGAGGGAAGCACAGATACGCAGTATTTT
v_call: TRBV30; clone_size: few; j_call: TRBJ1-1; d_call: NA; cdr3_length: 16; cdr3_aa: CAWSVRVTGQNTEAFF; cdr3_nt: TGTGCCTGGAGTGTACGAGTAACAGGGCAGAACACTGAAGCTTTCTTT
v_call: TRBV11-2; clone_size: NA; j_call: TRBJ2-3; d_call: TRBD2; cdr3_length: 18; cdr3_aa: CASSLVTSGRSRVGTQYF; cdr3_nt: TGTGCCAGCAGCTTAGTTACTAGCGGGAGGTCCCGAGTTGGTACGCAGTATTTT
v_call: TRBV6-2/TRBV6-3; clone_size: few; j_call: TRBJ2-6; d_call: NA; cdr3_length: 16; cdr3_aa: CASSYELLSGANVLTF; cdr3_nt: TGTGCCAGCAGTTACGAACTCCTCTCTGGGGCCAACGTCCTGACTTTC
v_call: TRBV5-1; clone_size: NA; j_call: TRBJ1-2; d_call: TRBD1; cdr3_length: 13; cdr3_aa: CASSSRDRDPYTF; cdr3_nt: TGCGCCAGCAGCTCCCGGGACAGGGATCCCTACACCTTC
v_call: TRBV12-3/TRBV12-4; clone_size: NA; j_call: TRBJ2-3; d_call: TRBD2; cdr3_length: 19; cdr3_aa: CASSLYGAVGTSGRGTQYF; cdr3_nt: TGTGCCAGCAGTTTATACGGAGCAGTTGGGACTAGCGGGAGAGGAACGCAGTATTTT
v_call: TRBV12-3/TRBV12-4; clone_size: few; j_call: TRBJ2-5; d_call: NA; cdr3_length: 13; cdr3_aa: CASSSQEQETQYF; cdr3_nt: TGTGCCAGCAGTTCGCAGGAACAAGAGACCCAGTACTTC
v_call: TRBV12-3/TRBV12-4; clone_size: few; j_call: TRBJ1-2; d_call: TRBD1; cdr3_length: 13; cdr3_aa: CASSDDRAGGYTF; cdr3_nt: TGTGCCAGCAGCGACGACAGGGCCGGGGGCTACACCTTC
v_call: TRBV19; clone_size: few; j_call: TRBJ2-7; d_call: TRBD1; cdr3_length: 13; cdr3_aa: CASSMRGPYEQYF; cdr3_nt: TGTGCCAGTAGTATGAGGGGGCCCTACGAGCAGTACTTC
v_call: TRBV6-1; clone_size: few; j_call: TRBJ1-1; d_call: NA; cdr3_length: 13; cdr3_aa: CASSWAENTEAFF; cdr3_nt: TGTGCCAGCAGCTGGGCCGAGAACACTGAAGCTTTCTTT
v_call: TRBV6-2/TRBV6-3; clone_size: NA; j_call: TRBJ1-5; d_call: NA; cdr3_length: 16; cdr3_aa: CASSPRASTRNQPQHF; cdr3_nt: TGTGCCAGCAGTCCCAGGGCCTCTACCCGGAATCAGCCCCAGCATTTT
v_call: TRBV9; clone_size: NA; j_call: TRBJ2-2; d_call: NA; cdr3_length: 12; cdr3_aa: CASSVITGERFF; cdr3_nt: TGTGCCAGCAGCGTAATCACCGGGGAGCGGTTTTTT
v_call: TRBV6-1; clone_size: few; j_call: TRBJ2-7; d_call: TRBD2; cdr3_length: 15; cdr3_aa: CASSLSWTSLYEQYF; cdr3_nt: TGTGCCAGCAGTCTATCATGGACTAGTCTCTACGAGCAGTACTTC
v_call: TRBV20-1; clone_size: few; j_call: TRBJ1-4; d_call: TRBD1; cdr3_length: 14; cdr3_aa: CSAMQGATNEKLFF; cdr3_nt: TGCAGTGCAATGCAGGGGGCAACTAATGAAAAACTGTTTTTT
v_call: TRBV4-3; clone_size: NA; j_call: TRBJ1-3; d_call: TRBD1; cdr3_length: 16; cdr3_aa: CASSQDYDREGNTIYF; cdr3_nt: TGCGCCAGCAGCCAAGATTACGACAGGGAGGGAAACACCATATATTTT
v_call: TRBV20-1; clone_size: NA; j_call: TRBJ2-5; d_call: NA; cdr3_length: 14; cdr3_aa: CSAVNLDGEETQYF; cdr3_nt: TGCAGTGCTGTCAACCTTGACGGAGAAGAGACCCAGTACTTC
v_call: TRBV11-2; clone_size: many; j_call: TRBJ2-5; d_call: NA; cdr3_length: 14; cdr3_aa: CASSPVEQQETQYF; cdr3_nt: TGTGCCAGCAGCCCCGTGGAGCAGCAAGAGACCCAGTACTTC
v_call: TRBV27; clone_size: NA; j_call: TRBJ2-1; d_call: NA; cdr3_length: 13; cdr3_aa: CASAYGGEGEQFF; cdr3_nt: TGTGCCAGCGCATATGGGGGAGAGGGTGAGCAGTTCTTC
v_call: TRBV7-6; clone_size: few; j_call: TRBJ2-6; d_call: NA; cdr3_length: 18; cdr3_aa: CASSLGLRGSSGANVLTF; cdr3_nt: TGTGCCAGCAGCTTAGGGTTGCGGGGAAGCTCTGGGGCCAACGTCCTGACTTTC
v_call: TRBV29-1; clone_size: NA; j_call: TRBJ1-1; d_call: NA; cdr3_length: 16; cdr3_aa: CSVRGGDAGPITEAFF; cdr3_nt: TGCAGCGTCCGGGGGGGGGACGCCGGGCCGATCACTGAAGCTTTCTTT
v_call: TRBV7-9; clone_size: NA; j_call: TRBJ2-7; d_call: TRBD1; cdr3_length: 17; cdr3_aa: CASSQTGGGAPLYEQYF; cdr3_nt: TGTGCCAGCAGCCAAACAGGGGGAGGCGCTCCGCTTTACGAGCAGTACTTC
v_call: TRBV5-6; clone_size: NA; j_call: TRBJ2-5; d_call: TRBD1; cdr3_length: 15; cdr3_aa: CASSFFDRDGETQYF; cdr3_nt: TGTGCCAGCAGCTTTTTCGACAGGGATGGAGAGACCCAGTACTTC
v_call: TRBV12-3/TRBV12-4; clone_size: few; j_call: TRBJ2-7; d_call: NA; cdr3_length: 14; cdr3_aa: CASSNQQGAYEQYF; cdr3_nt: TGTGCCAGCAGTAATCAACAGGGAGCCTACGAGCAGTACTTC
v_call: TRBV7-6; clone_size: NA; j_call: TRBJ2-5; d_call: TRBD2; cdr3_length: 17; cdr3_aa: CASSPRVGGPRVETQYF; cdr3_nt: TGTGCCAGCAGCCCCCGAGTGGGAGGGCCCCGGGTAGAGACCCAGTACTTC
v_call: TRBV6-5; clone_size: few; j_call: TRBJ2-2; d_call: TRBD1; cdr3_length: 15; cdr3_aa: CASSLRGPGTGELFF; cdr3_nt: TGTGCCAGCAGTTTAAGGGGGCCGGGCACCGGGGAGCTGTTTTTT
v_call: TRBV7-2; clone_size: NA; j_call: TRBJ2-4; d_call: TRBD2; cdr3_length: 15; cdr3_aa: CASRGLAGAKNIQYF; cdr3_nt: TGTGCCAGCAGGGGACTAGCGGGAGCCAAAAACATTCAGTACTTC
v_call: TRBV2; clone_size: many; j_call: TRBJ1-5; d_call: TRBD1; cdr3_length: 13; cdr3_aa: CASSEGTGIAQHF; cdr3_nt: TGTGCCAGCAGTGAAGGGACAGGGATTGCCCAGCATTTT
v_call: TRBV21-1; clone_size: few; j_call: TRBJ2-7; d_call: NA; cdr3_length: 15; cdr3_aa: CAQKEKARSPYEQYF; cdr3_nt: TGTGCCCAAAAGGAGAAAGCACGTAGTCCCTACGAGCAGTACTTC
v_call: TRBV10-3; clone_size: NA; j_call: TRBJ2-5; d_call: NA; cdr3_length: 13; cdr3_aa: CATAEDYQETQYF; cdr3_nt: TGTGCCACTGCCGAGGACTACCAAGAGACCCAGTACTTC
v_call: TRBV5-1; clone_size: NA; j_call: TRBJ2-3; d_call: NA; cdr3_length: 15; cdr3_aa: CASSLGRSPSDTQYF; cdr3_nt: TGCGCCAGCAGCTTGGGCCGCTCCCCTTCAGATACGCAGTATTTT